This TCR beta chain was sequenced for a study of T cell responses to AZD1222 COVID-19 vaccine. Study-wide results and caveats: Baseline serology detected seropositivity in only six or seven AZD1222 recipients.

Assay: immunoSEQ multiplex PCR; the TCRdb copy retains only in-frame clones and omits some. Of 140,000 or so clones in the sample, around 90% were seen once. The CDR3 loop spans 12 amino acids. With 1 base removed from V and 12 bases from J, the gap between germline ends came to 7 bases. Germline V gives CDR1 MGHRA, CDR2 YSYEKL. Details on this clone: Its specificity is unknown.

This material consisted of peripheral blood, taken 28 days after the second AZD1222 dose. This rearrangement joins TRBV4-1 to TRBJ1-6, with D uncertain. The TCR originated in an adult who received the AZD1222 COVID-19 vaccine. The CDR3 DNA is TGCGCCAGCAGCCAAGTCGGGGAACCCCTCCACTTT. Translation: CASSQVGEPLHF.